This TCR beta chain comes out of a study of persistence of HIV-infected CD4 T cells (dated by TCRdb to the early 2020s). Describing the broader study: Participants had been on suppressive ART for a median of around eight years. In the cross-participant TCR cluster analysis, fewer than 10 participants were included for CMV and 7 participants were included for Gag. The clonality of all cells in each sorted population was assessed by TCRbeta sequencing, whereas the clonality of infected cells was assessed by proviral sequencing. Peripheral blood samples of up to about 200 mL were taken at multiple time points, with the exception of a couple of participants who underwent leukapheresis at a single time point. Anti-CD3/anti-CD28 stimulation activated a higher proportion of cells, with a lower memory fraction, than antigen stimulation. The study isolated CMV- and HIV-1 Gag-responding CD4+ T cells from ART-treated individuals to examine antigen-driven clonal expansion of HIV-1-infected cells.

The immunoSEQ hsTCRB assay version 4 in survey mode was used to sequence TCRbeta repertoires from genomic DNA. For TCRbeta sequencing, genomic DNA was diluted to roughly 10 ng/uL, and up to 1 ug was used per sample. Per the source publication's procedure: ImmunoSeq Analyzer 3.0 was used for analysis of TCRbeta data, and diversity was computed on productive nucleotide rearrangements. Lower-bound TCR diversity was estimated with the improved Chao index, and clonality with the Gini coefficient using the Immunarch R package. Different nucleotide rearrangements encoding the same CDR3beta amino acid sequence were counted as distinct clonotypes. Differential abundance analysis found TCRbeta sequences that were significantly enriched in antigen-responding cells compared with anti-CD3/anti-CD28-activated cells. Using predicted peptide-MHC specificity as the basis, GLIPH2 grouped TCRs into clusters, both for each participant individually and for the merged data sets that combined participants. TCRdb stores this immuneACCESS table with in-frame sequences only. Part of the clones is absent; in the studies checked, under half of the shortfall reflects unresolved V genes, and no reason is known for the rest. V and J calls and clone size are as listed in that table; D and trimming were resolved from the DNA. The sample table holds 35,000 to 40,000 clones, of which about 91% were seen once. The top ten hold 1.3% of the sample.

What the authors observed across the whole study: Within the same sorted populations, TCR oligoclonality correlated with proviral oligoclonality. Restriction of bulk TCR analyses to the rare CMV-responding cells that actually carried HIV-1 proviruses was not possible. The study involved few individuals and tested only a limited range of antigens. Antigen-responding cells were enriched for degenerate expanded CDR3beta sequences, which suggests convergent selection of CD4+ responses to CMV and Gag. TCRbeta richness in CMV- and Gag-responding cells was significantly lower than in anti-CD3/anti-CD28-responding cells; CMV-responding cells had higher oligoclonality than CD3/CD28-stimulated and Gag-responding cells.

Note on this clone: It has no known antigen specificity. There are no base qualities to consult, and no much larger clone falls within one base.

The treatment or condition label, read with the paper, signifies: suppressive antiretroviral therapy. As a nonspecific positive control representing the CD4+ T cell repertoire, cells were stimulated with anti-CD3/anti-CD28 magnetic beads. CD4+ T cells that responded were sorted based on upregulation of both CD40 ligand and CD69. HIV-1-infected adults in whom suppressive ART had been started during chronic infection were enrolled as participants. For at least 4 years, the participants' plasma HIV-1 RNA had been undetectable, below 50 copies/mL. To be included, participants needed a CD4+ T cell count above 400 cells/uL and a positive CMV serology. Before stimulation, PBMCs were isolated using density centrifugation and then depleted of CD8+ T cells. For 15 to 20 hours, CD8-depleted PBMCs were stimulated with anti-CD28/CD49d costimulation, a CD40-blocking antibody, and enfuvirtide, which was added to prevent new infections. Cells were sorted on a Beckman Coulter MoFlo Legacy or XDP sorter, with propidium iodide excluding dead cells. Genomic DNA was extracted with the QIAamp DNA Mini Kit for samples above one million cells, otherwise with the Quick-DNA Microprep Kit.

From its cysteine to its phenylalanine, the CDR3 spans 14 amino acids. Solely the CDR3 DNA is kept, with 42 bases framed from the first base. Reading the germline V gene (reference sequence) gives CDR1 MNHEY and CDR2 SMNVEV. Cut back by 2 bases and 5 bases, the V and J ends lie 10 bases apart. This specimen consisted of CD4+ T cells sorted from PBMCs after roughly 18-hour stimulation, obtained from a patient who received antiretroviral therapy. The cell subset or site label for this specimen denotes: CD40L+CD69+ CD4 T cells responding to anti-CD3/anti-CD28 beads, representing the overall repertoire. The rearrangement joined TRBV27 to TRBJ2-1; possibly the D gene is TRBD2, per 6 matching bases. The source is an adult man with HIV who was CMV-seropositive. The CDR3 sequence is CASSLAGTNNEQFF. The sequenced DNA is TGTGCCAGCAGTTTAGCGGGAACTAACAATGAGCAGTTCTTC.